The 32 T cell receptor beta chains listed next were all sequenced from one sample in a study of control samples from healthy donors and cancer patients. Produced via immunoSEQ multiplex PCR; TCRdb's table is partial and in-frame only. The sample has 120,000 to 150,000 clones, around nine tenths seen once; the top ten hold 11%. The sequencing input was blood. The origin of the receptors is a man in his thirties or forties in good health.

This clone was seen a few times. At one boundary the junction diverges from the germline segment, which might be a read error. This sequence joins TRBV4-1 and TRBJ2-1; D is undetermined. The CDR3 runs 11 residues. Looked up from germline, CDR1 is MGHRA and CDR2 is YSYEKL. Here the CDR3 DNA reads TGCGCCAGCAGTCAAGAGGCTGAGCAGTTCTTC. Translated, it gives CASSQEAEQFF.

The chain combines TRBV9 with TRBJ2-7; D possibly matches TRBD1 or TRBD2 (5 bases each). V was trimmed by 3 bases and J by 7 bases, leaving 20 bases between them. The germline V gene has CDR1 SGDLS and CDR2 YYNGEE. This CDR3 spans 15 amino acids. The CDR3 here is CASSAKGPAASEQYF. The CDR3 region has the DNA TGTGCCAGCAGCGCAAAGGGACCAGCGGCGTCTGAGCAGTACTTC.

This clone was counted once. This chain uses TRBV5-5 with TRBJ2-4, with D perhaps TRBD2 (5 bases). CDR1 and CDR2 (germline): SGHKS, YYEKEE (reference sequence). This CDR3 is built from 13 residues. Deletions cut 1 base from V and 8 bases from J, with 10 bases between. CDR3 DNA: TGTGCCAGCAGCTTGTGGGCAGCGGACATTCAGTACTTC. The encoded protein is CASSLWAADIQYF. Together with reference TRBV5-5 and TRBJ2-4, the CDR3 gives the full variable domain: DAGVTQSPTHLIKTRGQQVTLRCSPISGHKSVSWYQQVLGQGPQFIFQYYEKEERGRGNFPDRFSARQFPNYSSELNVNALLLGDSALYLCASSLWAADIQYFGAGTRLSVL.

This clone was detected only a few times. V usage is TRBV6-5 and J usage is TRBJ2-7; D gene ambiguous. Trimming stripped 2 bases from V and 4 bases from J, with 12 bases between. Germline lookup yields CDR1 MNHEY and CDR2 SVGAGI. The CDR3 runs 14 residues. Here the CDR3 DNA reads TGTGCCAGCAGTTACGGTGGCCGCAATTACGAGCAGTACTTC. As protein: CASSYGGRNYEQYF.

The chain uses TRBV11-2 and TRBJ2-5; D is uncertain. The CDR3 spans 14 residues. Per germline, CDR1 SGHAT and CDR2 FQNNGV. V shed 3 bases and J shed 5 bases, with 13 bases lying between them. CDR3 bases: TGTGCCAGCAGCTTGGGTGGCGCCCGCGAGACCCAGTACTTC. It encodes CASSLGGARETQYF.

V is TRBV28 and J is TRBJ1-1; D call uncertain. This CDR3 region has 16 residues. Trimming pared 8 bases from V and 1 base from J, leaving 20 bases between. Per germline, CDR1 MDHEN and CDR2 SYDVKM. DNA of the CDR3: TGTGCCAGCGGATACCTGAAGACCCTTTCGAACACTGAAGCTTTCTTT. Translated: CASGYLKTLSNTEAFF.

This rearrangement joins TRBV11-2 to TRBJ1-1; D is unclear. There are 14 residues in the CDR3. Germline CDR1 reads SGHAT; CDR2 reads FQNNGV. Deletions cut 1 base from V and 0 bases from J, with 6 bases between. The CDR3 reads CASSLADLNTEAFF. The CDR3 nucleotides read TGTGCCAGCAGCTTAGCTGATTTGAACACTGAAGCTTTCTTT.

The genes are TRBV20-1 and TRBJ2-3, with no clear D. V was pared by 5 bases and J by 2 bases, with 5 bases between. The CDR3 totals 11 residues. Germline V CDR1 and CDR2: DFQATT, SNEGSKA (reference sequence). The DNA of the CDR3 is TGCAGTGCTCCCCTCACAGATACGCAGTATTTT. Protein product: CSAPLTDTQYF.

The CDR3 region is CASSTKGATNEKLFF. CDR3 DNA sequence: TGTGCCAGCAGCACTAAGGGGGCAACTAATGAAAAACTGTTTTTT. V usage is TRBV7-8 and J usage is TRBJ1-4, with D perhaps matching TRBD1 (6 bases). CDR3 length: 15 amino acids. The ends were cut back, 5 bases at V and 0 bases at J, with 10 bases in the middle. Germline assignment: CDR1 SGHVS and CDR2 FQNEAQ.

This clone was observed a few times. J is TRBJ2-2 and V is TRBV6-5, with 8 bases matching TRBD1. Germline loops: CDR1 MNHEY, CDR2 SVGAGI. CDR3 length: 15 residues. Trimming cost V 7 bases and J 0 bases; bases outside gene matches: 4. CDR3 protein: CASTMTGANTGELFF. The CDR3 coding sequence is TGTGCCAGCACTATGACAGGGGCGAACACCGGGGAGCTGTTTTTT.

The chain carries TRBV6-2 or TRBV6-3 and TRBJ2-7; 10 nucleotides align to TRBD1. Germline loops: CDR1 MNHEY, CDR2 SVGEGT. The CDR3 spans 14 residues. With 0 bases clipped from V and 11 bases from J, the junction kept 7 bases outside the gene matches. CDR3 loop: CASSYSKFGTGEYF. In nucleotides, the CDR3 is TGTGCCAGCAGTTACTCGAAATTCGGGACAGGGGAGTACTTC.

The V gene is TRBV30, the J gene TRBJ2-3; 8 bases line up with TRBD2. Per the germline V gene, CDR1 is GTSNPN and CDR2 is SVGIG (reference sequence). The trim removed 0 bases at V and 4 bases at J, leaving 6 bases unmatched. The CDR3 consists of 15 residues. CDR3 amino acids: CAWSVQAGAADTQYF. DNA for the CDR3: TGTGCCTGGAGTGTACAAGCGGGAGCGGCAGATACGCAGTATTTT.

The J gene is TRBJ2-7, the V gene TRBV30, with a weak D call TRBD1 (6 bases). Germline loops: CDR1 GTSNPN, CDR2 SVGIG (reference sequence). CDR3 length: 13 residues. Between the trimmed V and J ends, which lost 2 bases and 3 bases, there was a span of 11 bases. CDR3 bases: TGTGCCTGGAGTATACAGGGTAACTACGAGCAGTACTTC. This codes for CAWSIQGNYEQYF. The full variable domain, in which reference TRBV30 and TRBJ2-7 provide the parts outside the CDR3, is SQTIHQWPATLVQPVGSPLSLECTVEGTSNPNLYWYRQAAGRGLQLLFYSVGIGQISSEVPQNLSASRPQDRQFILSSKKLLLSDSGFYLCAWSIQGNYEQYFGPGTRLTVT.

V and J are TRBV28 and TRBJ1-5; D ambiguous. CDR3 length: 15 amino acids. Germline CDR1 and CDR2: MDHEN and SYDVKM. Trimming stripped 5 bases from V and 2 bases from J, with 13 bases between. DNA of the CDR3: TGTGCCAGCAGTCCGACGTTAGCGGGCAATCAGCCCCAGCATTTT. Translated: CASSPTLAGNQPQHF.

The chain combines TRBV6-1 with TRBJ2-1; D call uncertain. The germline V and J ends were trimmed by 2 bases and 3 bases, with 14 bases remaining between them. The germline V gene encodes CDR1 MNHNS and CDR2 SASEGT. CDR3 length equals 16 residues. The CDR3 region has the DNA TGTGCCAGCAGTGAATATGTTGGGGATCGCTACAATGAGCAGTTCTTC. This sequence encodes CASSEYVGDRYNEQFF.

This chain joins TRBV6-6 and TRBJ1-1; D is ambiguous. The ends were cut back, 0 bases at V and 5 bases at J, with 16 bases in the middle. Germline V gene data show CDR1 as MNHNY and CDR2 as SVGAGI (reference sequence). This CDR3 region has 16 residues. CDR3 DNA: TGTGCCAGCAGTTACTCCGGTGTCCAGGTGGGAACTGAAGCTTTCTTT. Protein: CASSYSGVQVGTEAFF.

This chain's CDR3 is CASRGLAATGELFF. The CDR3 region has the DNA TGTGCCAGCAGAGGACTAGCAGCGACCGGGGAGCTGTTTTTT. The rearrangement links TRBV2 to TRBJ2-2; 8 positions agree with TRBD2. The length of the CDR3 is 14 residues. CDR1 is SNHLY and CDR2 is FYNNEI in the germline V gene. V lost 6 bases, J lost 5 bases, and 5 bases stayed unmatched.

The V and J genes are TRBV19 and TRBJ2-1; D may correspond to TRBD1 or TRBD2 (5 bases each). V gave up 6 bases and J gave up 3 bases, with 18 bases separating them. Germline-derived CDR1 and CDR2 are LNHDA and SQIVND (reference sequence). The CDR3 runs to 16 residues. For the CDR3, the DNA is TGTGCCAGTAGCACCTATAGGGGAGTGGACTACAATGAGCAGTTCTTC. Translating it yields CASSTYRGVDYNEQFF.

V and J are TRBV27 and TRBJ2-2; weak D call: TRBD2 (5 bases). V was trimmed by 7 bases and J by 6 bases, leaving 9 bases between them. Germline CDR1 reads MNHEY; CDR2 reads SMNVEV (reference sequence). CDR3 length: 12 residues. The CDR3 spells CASTGNSGELFF. DNA of the CDR3: TGTGCCAGCACGGGAAACTCCGGGGAGCTGTTTTTT.

V gene TRBV7-6 combines with J gene TRBJ1-3; D is uncertain. Germline V CDR1 and CDR2: SGHVS, FNYEAQ. Deletions cut 2 bases from V and 0 bases from J, with 5 bases between. The CDR3 length is 14 residues. DNA for the CDR3: TGTGCCAGCAGCTTATCTAGCTCTGGAAACACCATATATTTT. Its protein is CASSLSSSGNTIYF. Full variable domain (missing parts from reference TRBV7-6 and TRBJ1-3): GAGVSQSPRYKVTKRGQDVALRCDPISGHVSLYWYRQALGQGPEFLTYFNYEAQQDKSGLPNDRFSAERPEGSISTLTIQRTEQRDSAMYRCASSLSSSGNTIYFGEGSWLTVV.

The V and J genes are TRBV5-6 and TRBJ2-1, with D maybe TRBD2 (6 bases). Per germline, CDR1 SGHDT and CDR2 YYEEEE. V lost 6 bases to trimming and J lost 1 base, with 20 bases between them. CDR3 length equals 17 residues. Here the CDR3 reads CASTPQHGLASYNEQFF. DNA for the CDR3: TGTGCCAGCACCCCCCAGCATGGTCTAGCGTCCTACAATGAGCAGTTCTTC.

This clone has only one observation. The V call is TRBV7-9, the J call TRBJ2-3, with a tentative D call TRBD2 (6 bases). The CDR3 consists of 17 residues. CDR1 is SEHNR and CDR2 is FQNEAQ in the germline V gene (reference sequence). The V gene lost 4 bases and the J gene lost 0 bases, with 17 bases spanning the gap. The CDR3 here is CASSSSRGVASTDTQYF. The CDR3, as DNA: TGTGCCAGCAGCTCCTCGCGCGGGGTGGCTAGCACAGATACGCAGTATTTT. Supplemented by reference TRBV7-9 and TRBJ2-3, the full variable domain reads DTGVSQNPRHKITKRGQNVTFRCDPISEHNRLYWYRQTLGQGPEFLTYFQNEAQLEKSRLLSDRFSAERPKGSFSTLEIQRTEQGDSAMYLCASSSSRGVASTDTQYFGPGTRLTVL.

V and J are TRBV11-2 and TRBJ2-3, with D perhaps being TRBD1 or TRBD2 (7 bases each). V was cut by 5 bases and J by 4 bases, with 16 bases left in between. The CDR3 runs 15 residues. Per the germline V gene, CDR1 is SGHAT and CDR2 is FQNNGV. The CDR3 region is CASSPQGRGPDTQYF. CDR3 nucleotide sequence: TGTGCCAGCAGCCCCCAGGGGAGGGGGCCAGATACGCAGTATTTT. The whole variable domain, filled in from reference TRBV11-2 and TRBJ2-3, reads EAGVAQSPRYKIIEKRQSVAFWCNPISGHATLYWYQQILGQGPKLLIQFQNNGVVDDSQLPKDRFSAERLKGVDSTLKIQPAKLEDSAVYLCASSPQGRGPDTQYFGPGTRLTVL.

The V call is TRBV11-2, the J call TRBJ2-1, with 13 positions matching TRBD2. The CDR3 loop spans 18 amino acids. Germline values: CDR1 SGHAT, CDR2 FQNNGV. V trimming: 5 bases; J trimming: 2 bases; junction bases outside the gene matches: 9. CDR3 region: CASSDRTSGSFAYNEQFF. As DNA, the CDR3 is TGTGCCAGCAGCGACAGGACTAGCGGGAGTTTCGCCTACAATGAGCAGTTCTTC.

V gene TRBV19 combines with J gene TRBJ1-1; 7 bases are shared with TRBD1. The germline CDR1 and CDR2 sequences are LNHDA and SQIVND (reference sequence). The CDR3 covers 14 residues. The V gene end was trimmed by 6 bases and the J gene end by 0 bases; junction bases not matched to a gene: 4. DNA of the CDR3: TGTGCCAGTAGGAACAGGGGCATGAACACTGAAGCTTTCTTT. It codes for CASRNRGMNTEAFF.

The CDR3: CASITTSGTGLSEAFF. The CDR3 bases are TGTGCCAGCATCACTACGTCCGGGACAGGGCTTTCTGAAGCTTTCTTT. The chain is built from TRBV27 and TRBJ1-1, with 9 bases identical to TRBD1. V dropped 7 bases and J dropped 6; count of bases not matched to a gene: 15. The CDR3 totals 16 residues. Germline loops: CDR1 MNHEY, CDR2 SMNVEV (reference sequence).

This clone was seen only once. This chain connects TRBV5-1 to TRBJ1-1; TRBD1 might be the D (6 bases). CDR3 length: 15 amino acids. The germline CDR1 and CDR2 sequences are SGHRS and YFSETQ. The V end lost 2 bases, the J end lost 1 base, and 12 bases lay between the germline ends. The chain's CDR3 is CASSLQGQPNTEAFF. The CDR3, as DNA: TGCGCCAGCAGCTTACAGGGACAACCGAACACTGAAGCTTTCTTT.

This rearrangement joins TRBV7-8 to TRBJ2-1; either TRBD1 or TRBD2 may supply D (5 bases each). The CDR3 is 15 residues long. Per germline, CDR1 SGHVS and CDR2 FQNEAQ. Trimming removed 1 base from V and 5 bases from J, with 12 bases in between. The CDR3 sequence is CASSLDTGTNNEQFF. The CDR3 DNA follows: TGTGCCAGCAGCTTAGATACCGGGACCAACAATGAGCAGTTCTTC. The whole variable domain, remainder taken from reference TRBV7-8 and TRBJ2-1, is GAGVSQSPRYKVAKRGQDVALRCDPISGHVSLFWYQQALGQGPEFLTYFQNEAQLDKSGLPSDRFFAERPEGSVSTLKIQRTQQEDSAVYLCASSLDTGTNNEQFFGPGTRLTVL.

This chain joins TRBV7-9 and TRBJ1-5, with 10 nucleotides matching TRBD1. The J segment lost 1 base and the V segment lost 5 bases, leaving 11 bases of the junction unmatched. In germline, CDR1 is SEHNR, CDR2 FQNEAQ (reference sequence). This CDR3 spans 18 amino acids. In DNA, the CDR3 is TGTGCCAGCAGCCCCGGGACAGGGGACCAACAAAGCAATCAGCCCCAGCATTTT. It yields the protein CASSPGTGDQQSNQPQHF.

The rearrangement uses TRBV6-5 and TRBJ2-3; D gene unclear. Germline assignment: CDR1 MNHEY and CDR2 SVGAGI. V was cut by 0 bases and J by 2 bases, with 9 bases left in between. The CDR3 has 15 residues. The CDR3 DNA follows: TGTGCCAGCAGTTACTCAGGCGGATCCACAGATACGCAGTATTTT. It translates to CASSYSGGSTDTQYF.

The chain recombines TRBV2 with TRBJ2-7; the match to TRBD2 covers 13 bases. V lost 0 bases to trimming and J lost 4 bases; unmatched junction nucleotides: 6. Germline V gene sequence: CDR1 SNHLY, CDR2 FYNNEI. This CDR3 comprises 17 residues. In DNA, the CDR3 is TGTGCCAGCAGTGAAGCGGGTAGACTAGCGGGAGGTTACGAGCAGTACTTC. Amino acid sequence: CASSEAGRLAGGYEQYF.

This sequence joins TRBV12-3 or TRBV12-4 and TRBJ1-6; D gene uncertain. V lost 1 base and J lost 11, with 9 bases in between. This CDR3 is 13 amino acids long. The CDR3 reads CASSLEGNTPLHF. The DNA of the CDR3 is TGTGCCAGCAGTTTAGAAGGGAACACACCCCTCCACTTT.